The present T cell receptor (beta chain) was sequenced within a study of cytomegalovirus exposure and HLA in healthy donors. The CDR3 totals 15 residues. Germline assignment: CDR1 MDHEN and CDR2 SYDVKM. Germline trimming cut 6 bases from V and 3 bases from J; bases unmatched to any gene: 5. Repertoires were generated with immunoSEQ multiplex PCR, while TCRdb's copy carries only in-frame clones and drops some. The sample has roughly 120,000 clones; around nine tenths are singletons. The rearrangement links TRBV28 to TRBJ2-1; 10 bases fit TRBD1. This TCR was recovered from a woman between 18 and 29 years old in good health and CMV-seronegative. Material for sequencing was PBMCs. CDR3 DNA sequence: TGTGCCAGCAGCCCGACAGGGGGCTTCTACAATGAGCAGTTCTTC. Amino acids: CASSPTGGFYNEQFF.